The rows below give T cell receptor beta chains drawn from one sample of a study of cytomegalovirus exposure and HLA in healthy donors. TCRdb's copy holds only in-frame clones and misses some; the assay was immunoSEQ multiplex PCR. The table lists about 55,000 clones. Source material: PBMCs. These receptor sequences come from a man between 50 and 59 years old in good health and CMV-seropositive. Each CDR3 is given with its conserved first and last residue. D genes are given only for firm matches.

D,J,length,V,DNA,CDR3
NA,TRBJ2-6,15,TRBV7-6,TGTGCCAGCAGCTCACTCGTGGTCGGGGCCAACGTCCTGACTTTC,CASSSLVVGANVLTF
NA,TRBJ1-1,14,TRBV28,TGTGCCAGCAGCCGGGATCCAGAAAACACTGAAGCTTTCTTT,CASSRDPENTEAFF
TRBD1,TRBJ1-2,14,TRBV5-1,TGCGCCAGCAGCGGGTCAGGGGGCTTGGATGGCTACACCTTC,CASSGSGGLDGYTF
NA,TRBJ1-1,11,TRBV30,TGTGCCGGTGTTCGGGGAGCTGAAGATTTCTTT,CAGVRGAEDFF
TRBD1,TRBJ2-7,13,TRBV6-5,TGTGCCAGCAGGCGGACAGGGGGCGGCGAGCAGTACTTC,CASRRTGGGEQYF
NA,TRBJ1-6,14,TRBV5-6,TGTGCCAGCAAGGAGAGCTCCTATAATTCACCCCTCCACTTT,CASKESSYNSPLHF
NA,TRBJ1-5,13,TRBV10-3,TGTGCCATCAGTCCAGAGGAGCGGCAGCCCCAGCATTTT,CAISPEERQPQHF
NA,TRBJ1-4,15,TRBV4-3,TGCGCCAGCAGCCAAGAGTGGGGGCGAGGCGAAAAACTGTTTTTT,CASSQEWGRGEKLFF
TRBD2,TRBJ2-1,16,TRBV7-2,TGTGCCAGCAGCTTAGGTAGCGGGAGTCCCTACAATGAGCAGTTCTTC,CASSLGSGSPYNEQFF
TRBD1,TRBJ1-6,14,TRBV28,TGTGCCAGCAGTTCGGGACAGGGTATCTCACCCCTCCACTTT,CASSSGQGISPLHF
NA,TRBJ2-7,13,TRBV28,TGTGCCAGCAGTTTCGGAGGTTCCTACGAGCAGTACTTC,CASSFGGSYEQYF
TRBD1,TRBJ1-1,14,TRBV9,TGTGCCAGCAGTCCCCAGGGACAGGGCACTGAAGCTTTCTTT,CASSPQGQGTEAFF
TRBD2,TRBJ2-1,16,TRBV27,TGTGCCAGCAGTTTATCCCTAGCGGACTCCTACAATGAGCAGTTCTTC,CASSLSLADSYNEQFF
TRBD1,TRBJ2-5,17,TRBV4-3,TGCGCCAGCAGCCAAGAAGTCCCCGGACAGGGGGCAGAGACCCAGTACTTC,CASSQEVPGQGAETQYF
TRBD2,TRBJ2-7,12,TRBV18,TGTGCCAGCTCGCCGGGGGGGTACGAGCAGTACTTC,CASSPGGYEQYF
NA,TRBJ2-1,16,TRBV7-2,TGTGCCAGCAGTCACGACTGGTATAATGGCAACAATGAGCAGTTCTTC,CASSHDWYNGNNEQFF
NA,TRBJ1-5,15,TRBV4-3,TGCGCCAGCAGCTCGGGCACAGGGAGCAATCAGCCCCAGCATTTT,CASSSGTGSNQPQHF
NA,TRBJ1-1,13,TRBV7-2,TGTGCCAGCAGCTTTCGGGTGAACACTGAAGCTTTCTTT,CASSFRVNTEAFF
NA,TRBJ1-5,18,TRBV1,TGCACCAGCGCTCCTGGGGGGACAGGGCATCAACGCAATCAGCCCCAGCATTTT,CTSAPGGTGHQRNQPQHF
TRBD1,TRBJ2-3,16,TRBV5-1,TGCGCCAGCAGCTTGCCCGGGACAGGGAGCACAGATACGCAGTATTTT,CASSLPGTGSTDTQYF
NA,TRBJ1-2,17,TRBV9,TGTGCCAGCACCCCTATGGGGGCAGGTTCCCTGATCTATGGCTACACCTTC,CASTPMGAGSLIYGYTF
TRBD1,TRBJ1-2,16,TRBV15,TGTGCCACCAGCAGAGATTTAGGGGGCGCCGGGTATGGCTACACCTTC,CATSRDLGGAGYGYTF
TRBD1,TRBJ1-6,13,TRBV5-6,TGTGCCAGCTCCGACAGGGAAGAATCACCCCTCCACTTT,CASSDREESPLHF
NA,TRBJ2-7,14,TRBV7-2,TGTGCCAGCAGCCCGCGGGACTTTTTCTACGAGCAGTACTTC,CASSPRDFFYEQYF
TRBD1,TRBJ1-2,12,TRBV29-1,TGCAGTGTAGGACAGGGCGGTGGCGGCTACACCTTC,CSVGQGGGGYTF
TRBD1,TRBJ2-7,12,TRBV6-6,TGTGCCAGCAGTAACACAGGGGTCGAGCAGTACTTC,CASSNTGVEQYF
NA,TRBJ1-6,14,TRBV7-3,TGTGCCAGCAGCTTCGGGACATCCAATTCACCCCTCCACTTT,CASSFGTSNSPLHF
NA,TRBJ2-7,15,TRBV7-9,TGTGCCAGCAGCTCCGCACAGATTGGCACCTACGAGCAGTACTTC,CASSSAQIGTYEQYF
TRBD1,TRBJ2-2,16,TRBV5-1,TGCGCCAGCAGCTTGGCCCCACGGGACAGGCCCGGGGAGCTGTTTTTT,CASSLAPRDRPGELFF
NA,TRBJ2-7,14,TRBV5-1,TGCGCCAGCAGCTTCCAGTCAAGCTCCTACGAGCAGTACTTC,CASSFQSSSYEQYF
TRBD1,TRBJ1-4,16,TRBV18,TGTGCCAGCTCACCACCCGTTCCTACAGGGGGCGTAGAACTGTTTTTT,CASSPPVPTGGVELFF
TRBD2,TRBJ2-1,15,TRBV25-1,TGTGCCAGCACCCGAGGGAGCGGGAGCGGGGGTGAGCAGTTCTTC,CASTRGSGSGGEQFF
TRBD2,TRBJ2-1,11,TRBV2,TGTGCCAGCTCTACGCGGGGGGGCGAGATCTTC,CASSTRGGEIF
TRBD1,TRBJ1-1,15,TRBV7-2,TGTGCCAGCAAACGGGCAGGGGGTTTGAACACTGAAGCTTTCTTT,CASKRAGGLNTEAFF
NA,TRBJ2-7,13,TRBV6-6,TGTGCCAGCTCGTCGGGACACCCTGGCGAGCAGTACTTC,CASSSGHPGEQYF
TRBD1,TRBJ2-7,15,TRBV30,TGTGCCTGGAGTTTAACAGGGGTCAGGTCCTACGAGCAGTACTTC,CAWSLTGVRSYEQYF
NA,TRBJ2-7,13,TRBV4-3,TGCGCCAGCAGCCACGCGCAGGGGTACGAGCAGTACTTC,CASSHAQGYEQYF
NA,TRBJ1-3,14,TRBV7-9,TGTGCCAGCAGCCCGGACAGACCTGGAAACACCATATATTTT,CASSPDRPGNTIYF
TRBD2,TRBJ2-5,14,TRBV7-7,TGTGCTAGCAGCCCCAAGCGGGGGGAAGAGACCCAGTACTTC,CASSPKRGEETQYF
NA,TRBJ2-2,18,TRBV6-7,TGTGCCAGCAGTGATACGTACGTAGGAGAAGTCGACACCGGGGAGCTGTTTTTT,CASSDTYVGEVDTGELFF
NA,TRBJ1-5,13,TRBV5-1,TGCGCCAGCAGCCCCAGGGGACATCAGCCCCAGCATTTT,CASSPRGHQPQHF
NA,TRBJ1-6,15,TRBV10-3,TGTGCCATCAGTACGACCGGGACTTCGGGTTCACCCCTCCACTTT,CAISTTGTSGSPLHF
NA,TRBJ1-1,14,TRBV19,TGTGCCAGTACCCCAGGGTTTGAAAACACTGAAGCTTTCTTT,CASTPGFENTEAFF
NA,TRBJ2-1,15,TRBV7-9,TGTGCCAGCAGCCCTTGGAGGGCGGGTGACAATGAGCAGTTCTTC,CASSPWRAGDNEQFF
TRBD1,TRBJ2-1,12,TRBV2,TGTGCCAGCAGTTGGACAGGCAATGAGCAGTTCTTC,CASSWTGNEQFF
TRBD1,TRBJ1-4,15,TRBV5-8,TGTGCCAGCAGCGGAGGGACAGCGGTTAATGAAAAACTGTTTTTT,CASSGGTAVNEKLFF
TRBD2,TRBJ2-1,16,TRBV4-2,TGTGCCAGCAGCCAAGGGGTAATAGCGGGAGCAGGGGAGCAGTTCTTC,CASSQGVIAGAGEQFF
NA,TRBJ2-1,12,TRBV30,TGTGCCTGGAGCTACAGCTCCAATGAGCAGTTCTTC,CAWSYSSNEQFF